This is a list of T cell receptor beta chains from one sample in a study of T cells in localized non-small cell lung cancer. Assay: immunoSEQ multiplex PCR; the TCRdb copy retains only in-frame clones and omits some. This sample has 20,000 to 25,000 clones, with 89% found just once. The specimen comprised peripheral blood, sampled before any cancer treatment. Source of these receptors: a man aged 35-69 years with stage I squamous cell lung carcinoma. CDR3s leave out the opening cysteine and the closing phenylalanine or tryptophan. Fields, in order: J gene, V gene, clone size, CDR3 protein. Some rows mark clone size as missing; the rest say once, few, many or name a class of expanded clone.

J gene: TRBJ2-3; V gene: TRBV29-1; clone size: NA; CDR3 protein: SVVGATSTDTQY
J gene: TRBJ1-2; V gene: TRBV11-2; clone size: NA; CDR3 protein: ASSLERDYGYT
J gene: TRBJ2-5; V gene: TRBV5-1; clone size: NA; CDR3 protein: ASSPRTLGETQY
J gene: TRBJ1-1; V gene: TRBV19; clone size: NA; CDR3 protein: ASSEGTAEAF
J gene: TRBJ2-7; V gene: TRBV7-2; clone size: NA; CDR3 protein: ASSLAGAAYEQY
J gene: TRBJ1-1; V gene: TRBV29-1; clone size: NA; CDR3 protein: SVESATGGTEAF
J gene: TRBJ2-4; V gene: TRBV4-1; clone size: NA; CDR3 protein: ASSRVGDDIQY
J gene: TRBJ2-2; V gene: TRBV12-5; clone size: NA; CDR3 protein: ASGLGHGNTGELF
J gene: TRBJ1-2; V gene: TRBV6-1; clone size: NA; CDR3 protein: ASSESVTGVGYT
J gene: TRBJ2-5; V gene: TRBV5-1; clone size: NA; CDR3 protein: ASSLEFSGETQY
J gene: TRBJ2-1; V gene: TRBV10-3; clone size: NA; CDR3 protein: AISDRGRNNNEQF
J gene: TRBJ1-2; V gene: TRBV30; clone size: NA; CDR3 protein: AWSLQREYGYT
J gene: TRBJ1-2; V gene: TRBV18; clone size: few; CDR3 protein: ASSPREIYGYT
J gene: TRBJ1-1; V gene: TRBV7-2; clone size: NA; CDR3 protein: ASSSGQNTEAF
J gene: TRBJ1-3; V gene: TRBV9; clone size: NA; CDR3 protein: ASSVTGASGNTIY
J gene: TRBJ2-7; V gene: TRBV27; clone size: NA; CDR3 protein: ASSPFGPGPYEQY
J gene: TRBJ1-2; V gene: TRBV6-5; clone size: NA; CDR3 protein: ASSYYGQGGGGYT
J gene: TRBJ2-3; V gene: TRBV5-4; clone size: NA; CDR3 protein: ASSYSSIPTDTQY
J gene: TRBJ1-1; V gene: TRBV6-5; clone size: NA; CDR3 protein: ASSYTTGIEAF
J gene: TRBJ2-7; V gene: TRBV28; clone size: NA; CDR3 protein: ASSFNEQY
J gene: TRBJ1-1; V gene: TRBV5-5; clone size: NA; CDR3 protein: ASSLGQGLNTEAF
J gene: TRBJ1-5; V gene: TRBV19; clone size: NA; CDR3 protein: ASSEEGSNQPQH
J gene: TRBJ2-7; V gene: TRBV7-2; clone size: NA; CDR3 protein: ASATGAYEQY
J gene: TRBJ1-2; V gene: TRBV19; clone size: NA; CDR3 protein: ASSIGQSYGYT